This T cell receptor beta chain is from a study of chemoradiotherapy in HPV16-positive cancers. Study summary: Candidate HPV-specific T-cell clones and common TCR motifs came from functional assays in a couple of HPV16-positive patients. General observations from the study: During treatment, candidate HPV-specific clones and E7-related motifs expanded in tumor. For HPV16-positive patients, expanding HPV-responsive T cells associated with longer recurrence-free survival.

The data were produced by immunoSEQ multiplex PCR, yet TCRdb's version contains in-frame clones alone and is incomplete. Of some 3,300 clones listed, approximately 77% are singletons. Deletions cut 3 bases from V and 0 bases from J, with 10 bases between. Germline V CDR1 and CDR2: SGHNT, YENEEA. This CDR3 is built from 15 residues. In the case of this clone: The antigen remains unidentified.

This chain joins TRBV11-3 and TRBJ2-3; D remains ambiguous. The sequence derives from a human donor with HPV-associated anogenital cancer. Sampling took place from a patient who underwent chemoradiotherapy. This CDR3 reads CASSFRATSTDTQYF. CDR3 DNA sequence: TGTGCCAGCAGCTTCCGGGCAACGAGCACAGATACGCAGTATTTT.